Below, 21 T cell receptor beta chains from the same sample are listed, as sequenced in a study of blood T cell repertoires in COVID-19. Measured with immunoSEQ multiplex PCR; TCRdb has only the in-frame clones, and not every one. The sample has about 250,000 clones, more than 80% seen once. Material: peripheral blood. The receptors stem from a human donor in a cohort sampled during active COVID-19.

The gene calls are TRBV5-1 and TRBJ2-2; weak D call: TRBD2 (5 bases). There are 15 residues in the CDR3. Trimming removed 1 base from V and 6 bases from J, with 13 bases in between. Germline assignment: CDR1 SGHRS and CDR2 YFSETQ. The CDR3 coding sequence is TGCGCCAGCAGCTTGAGTCAGCGGACTCCCGGGGAGCTGTTTTTT. Translating gives CASSLSQRTPGELFF.

The chain is built from TRBV23-1 and TRBJ1-5; D gene ambiguous. TRBV23-1 is an ORF, with its function uncertain. This CDR3 is built from 15 residues. Trimming took 0 bases from V and 5 from J, leaving 11 bases between them. The CDR3 DNA is TGCGCCAGCAGTCAATCGGAGGGAAAGGATCAGCCCCAGCATTTT. It codes for CASSQSEGKDQPQHF.

This clone has a single count. This chain uses TRBV5-4 with TRBJ2-5, with TRBD1 identical over 8 bases. The CDR3 extends over 13 amino acids. The V gene's germline CDR1 is SGHNT and CDR2 YYREEE (reference sequence). The V gene end was trimmed by 2 bases and the J gene end by 3 bases; junction bases not matched to a gene: 0. This CDR3 is CASSLQGEETQYF. The DNA of the CDR3 is TGTGCCAGCAGCTTACAGGGGGAAGAGACCCAGTACTTC.

This clone was counted only a few times. The V and J genes are TRBV29-1 and TRBJ2-7; 10 nucleotides agree with TRBD1. J was trimmed by 7 bases and V by 3 bases; bases with no gene match: 9. The germline CDR1 and CDR2 sequences are SQVTM and ANQGSEA. This CDR3 is 14 amino acids long. DNA for the CDR3: TGCAGCGTTGACTGGGGACAGGGGTTGAGAGAGCAGTACTTC. It is translated as CSVDWGQGLREQYF.

The V and J genes are TRBV6-4 and TRBJ2-5; 9 bases match TRBD1. Germline trimming cut 6 bases from V and 5 bases from J; bases unmatched to any gene: 4. In germline, CDR1 is MRHNA, CDR2 SNTAGT. The CDR3 covers 13 residues. The CDR3 region has the DNA TGTGCCAGCAGCCACGGACAGGGGGAGACCCAGTACTTC. The encoded protein is CASSHGQGETQYF.

The rearrangement uses TRBV5-1 and TRBJ2-1, with D uncertain. The CDR3 loop spans 12 amino acids. V lost 4 bases and J lost 5, with 7 bases in between. Germline CDR1 SGHRS, CDR2 YFSETQ. CDR3 coding DNA: TGCGCCAGCAGCCCGTTAGACAATGAGCAGTTCTTC. It translates to CASSPLDNEQFF.

This clone was detected a few times. This chain uses TRBV9 with TRBJ2-7, with D hard to call. Germline V gene sequence: CDR1 SGDLS, CDR2 YYNGEE. Trimming removed 0 bases at V and 2 bases at J, with 9 bases between. The CDR3 has 14 amino acids. As DNA, the CDR3 is TGTGCCAGCAGCGTAGGGGTAGGAGCCTACGAGCAGTACTTC. Translated, it gives CASSVGVGAYEQYF.

This clone has only a few counts. The V call is TRBV14, the J call TRBJ1-1; TRBD1 agrees at 7 bases. V dropped 6 bases and J dropped 1; count of bases not matched to a gene: 14. The germline gives CDR1 SGHDN, CDR2 FVKESK. This CDR3 is 17 amino acids long. DNA of the CDR3: TGTGCCAGCAGTCGAGAGCCGAGCCGGGACAGGAACACTGAAGCTTTCTTT. Translation: CASSREPSRDRNTEAFF.

The chain is built from TRBV29-1 and TRBJ2-3; 7 nucleotides line up with TRBD2. V shed 5 bases and J 1 base; nucleotides not matched to a gene: 12. The CDR3 consists of 16 residues. Germline V gene lookup returns CDR1 SQVTM and CDR2 ANQGSEA. The CDR3 protein is CSVSMGGAPGTDTQYF. The CDR3 DNA sequence: TGCAGCGTTTCTATGGGAGGGGCGCCGGGCACAGATACGCAGTATTTT.

This chain links TRBV6-5 with TRBJ1-1, with D possibly being TRBD1 (6 bases). Germline assignment: CDR1 MNHEY and CDR2 SVGAGI. CDR3 length: 16 amino acids. The V and J ends lost 0 bases and 4 bases respectively, with 15 bases between them. The CDR3 protein is CASSYSGGLGATEAFF. CDR3 bases: TGTGCCAGCAGTTACTCGGGGGGGCTGGGCGCCACTGAAGCTTTCTTT.

The J gene is TRBJ1-5, the V gene TRBV27; 7 positions agree with TRBD1. The CDR3 has 19 amino acids. Germline lookup yields CDR1 MNHEY and CDR2 SMNVEV (reference sequence). J lost 2 bases, V lost 5 bases, and 18 bases had no gene match. The CDR3 here is CASSLRGTAAEVGNQPQHF. CDR3 DNA: TGTGCCAGCAGTCTCCGAGGGACAGCAGCCGAGGTGGGCAATCAGCCCCAGCATTTT.

The chain's CDR3 is CASSQKGDTEAFF. CDR3 nucleotides: TGTGCCAGCTCGCAGAAAGGGGACACTGAAGCTTTCTTT. The V call is TRBV18, the J call TRBJ1-1, with D perhaps TRBD1 (5 bases). The germline V gene has CDR1 KGHSH and CDR2 LQKENI. This CDR3 contains 13 residues. V lost 6 bases and J 3 bases, leaving 11 bases between the germline ends.

CDR3 sequence (DNA): TGTGCCAGCAGTGAACGGCAGGGGCAGCCCCAGCATTTT. Encoded protein: CASSERQGQPQHF. The rearrangement uses TRBV6-1 and TRBJ1-5; D might be TRBD1 (6 bases). Trimming pared 2 bases from V and 7 bases from J, leaving 9 bases between. This CDR3 comprises 13 residues. CDR1 MNHNS and CDR2 SASEGT come from the germline V gene.

The V gene is TRBV9, the J gene TRBJ1-1; unclear D gene. The germline gives CDR1 SGDLS, CDR2 YYNGEE. Between the trimmed V and J ends, which lost 4 bases and 4 bases, there was a span of 11 bases. The CDR3 length is 13 residues. CDR3 in amino acids: CASSSPESTEAFF. CDR3 bases: TGTGCCAGCAGCAGCCCCGAGTCCACTGAAGCTTTCTTT.

The V gene is TRBV6-4, the J gene TRBJ1-2, with 8 bases identical to TRBD1. V shed 6 bases, J shed 6 bases, and the junction held 6 bases outside the gene matches. The CDR3 consists of 13 residues. Germline CDR1 is MRHNA and CDR2 is SNTAGT. This CDR3 reads CASREQGENGYTF. The CDR3 coding sequence is TGTGCCAGCAGGGAACAGGGGGAGAATGGCTACACCTTC.

The J gene is TRBJ2-1, the V gene TRBV10-2; 7 positions match TRBD2. The CDR3 is 15 residues long. Germline V gene lookup returns CDR1 WSHSY and CDR2 SAAADI. Losses at the gene ends were 5 bases for V and 3 bases for J; bases not matched to a gene: 7. CDR3 coding DNA: TGCGCCAGCAGTTTGTCCGAGCGGGACTACAATGAGCAGTTCTTC. The encoded protein is CASSLSERDYNEQFF.

V and J are TRBV6-5 and TRBJ2-3; D gene uncertain. V was cut by 2 bases and J by 0 bases, with 9 bases left in between. This CDR3 is 15 amino acids long. The V gene's germline CDR1 is MNHEY and CDR2 SVGAGI. The CDR3 DNA reads as TGTGCCAGCAGTTACCGAGCGTCTAGCACAGATACGCAGTATTTT. As protein: CASSYRASSTDTQYF.

J is TRBJ2-3 and V is TRBV5-4; D gene unclear. The germline V and J ends were trimmed by 1 base and 4 bases, with 4 bases remaining between them. CDR3 length equals 12 residues. Per germline, CDR1 SGHNT and CDR2 YYREEE (reference sequence). The CDR3 DNA follows: TGTGCCAGCAGCTTGATCGCAGATACGCAGTATTTT. This sequence encodes CASSLIADTQYF.

The chain is built from TRBV11-2 and TRBJ2-3; TRBD1 matches at 7 bases. The V and J ends lost 3 bases and 6 bases, in that order; junction bases with no gene match: 0. Germline V gene lookup returns CDR1 SGHAT and CDR2 FQNNGV. The CDR3 has 12 residues. The CDR3 loop reads CASSLDRDTQYF. The DNA of the CDR3 is TGTGCCAGCAGCTTGGACAGGGATACGCAGTATTTT.

V usage is TRBV11-3 and J usage is TRBJ2-1; D may be TRBD2 (5 bases). V was trimmed by 4 bases and J by 6 bases, leaving 13 bases between them. Per the germline V gene, CDR1 is SGHNT and CDR2 is YENEEA. The CDR3 is 14 residues long. Here the CDR3 reads CASSSSGTGNEQFF. The CDR3 coding sequence is TGTGCCAGCAGCTCGAGCGGAACCGGCAATGAGCAGTTCTTC.

V and J are TRBV29-1 and TRBJ2-7; tentative D call: TRBD1 (7 bases). CDR3 length: 11 amino acids. With 6 bases removed from V and 6 bases from J, the gap between germline ends came to 12 bases. The germline V gene encodes CDR1 SQVTM and CDR2 ANQGSEA. CDR3 sequence reads: CSVGGTVEQYF. DNA of the CDR3: TGCAGCGTCGGAGGGACAGTCGAGCAGTACTTC.